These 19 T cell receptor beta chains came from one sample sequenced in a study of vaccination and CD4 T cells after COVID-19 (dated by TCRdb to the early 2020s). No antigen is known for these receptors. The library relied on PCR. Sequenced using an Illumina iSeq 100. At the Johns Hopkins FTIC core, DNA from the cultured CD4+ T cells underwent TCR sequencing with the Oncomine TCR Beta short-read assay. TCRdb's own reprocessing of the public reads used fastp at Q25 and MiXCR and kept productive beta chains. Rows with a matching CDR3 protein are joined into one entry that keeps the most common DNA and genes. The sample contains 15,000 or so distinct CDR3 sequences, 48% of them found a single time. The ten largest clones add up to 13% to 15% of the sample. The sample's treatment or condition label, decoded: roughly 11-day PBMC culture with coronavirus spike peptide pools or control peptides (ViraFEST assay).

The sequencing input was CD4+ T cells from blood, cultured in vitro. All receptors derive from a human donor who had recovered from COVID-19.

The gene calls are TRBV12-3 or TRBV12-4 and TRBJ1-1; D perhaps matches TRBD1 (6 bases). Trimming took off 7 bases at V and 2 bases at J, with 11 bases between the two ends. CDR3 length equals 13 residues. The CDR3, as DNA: TGTGCCAGCACTCTGACAGGTAACACTGAAGCTTTCTTT. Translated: CASTLTGNTEAFF.

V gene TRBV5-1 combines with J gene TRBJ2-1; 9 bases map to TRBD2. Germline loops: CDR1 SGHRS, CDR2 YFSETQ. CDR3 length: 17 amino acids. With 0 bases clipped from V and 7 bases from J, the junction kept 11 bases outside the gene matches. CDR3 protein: CASSLVVGGGARNEQFF. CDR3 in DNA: TGCGCCAGCAGCTTGGTGGTCGGCGGGGGGGCGAGGAATGAGCAGTTCTTC.

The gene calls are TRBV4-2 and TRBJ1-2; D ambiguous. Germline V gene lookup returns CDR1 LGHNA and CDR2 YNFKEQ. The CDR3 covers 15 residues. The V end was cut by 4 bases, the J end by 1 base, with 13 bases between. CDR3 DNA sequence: TGTGCCAGCAGCCTAGCCAGCCTAATTAACTATGGCTACACCTTC. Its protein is CASSLASLINYGYTF.

The CDR3 is CASSLQGRNTIYF. CDR3 sequence (DNA): TGTGCCAGCAGTTTGCAGGGAAGAAACACCATATATTTT. The chain combines TRBV28 with TRBJ1-3; D may be TRBD1 (5 bases). V gave up 3 bases and J gave up 5 bases, with 8 bases separating them. Germline CDR1 is MDHEN and CDR2 is SYDVKM. CDR3 length equals 13 residues.

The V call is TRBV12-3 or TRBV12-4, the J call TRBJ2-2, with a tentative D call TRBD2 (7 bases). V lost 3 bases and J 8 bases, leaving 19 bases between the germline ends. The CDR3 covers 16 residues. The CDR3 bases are TGTGCCAGCAGTTTGGGGGGGCGCGGAGAATCGGGGGAGCTGTTTTTT. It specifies CASSLGGRGESGELFF.

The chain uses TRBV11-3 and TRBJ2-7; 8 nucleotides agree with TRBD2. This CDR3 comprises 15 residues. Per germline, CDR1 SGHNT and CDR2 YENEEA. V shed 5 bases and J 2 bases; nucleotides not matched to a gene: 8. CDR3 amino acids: CASSTGGSGAYEQYF. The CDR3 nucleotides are TGTGCCAGCAGCACCGGAGGTAGCGGGGCCTACGAGCAGTACTTC.

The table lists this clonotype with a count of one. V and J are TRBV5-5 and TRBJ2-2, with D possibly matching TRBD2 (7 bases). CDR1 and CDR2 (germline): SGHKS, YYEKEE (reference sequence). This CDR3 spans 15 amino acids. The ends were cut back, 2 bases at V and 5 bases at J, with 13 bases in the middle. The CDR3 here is CASSFRGGWTGELFF. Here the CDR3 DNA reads TGTGCCAGCAGCTTTCGCGGGGGCTGGACCGGGGAGCTGTTTTTT.

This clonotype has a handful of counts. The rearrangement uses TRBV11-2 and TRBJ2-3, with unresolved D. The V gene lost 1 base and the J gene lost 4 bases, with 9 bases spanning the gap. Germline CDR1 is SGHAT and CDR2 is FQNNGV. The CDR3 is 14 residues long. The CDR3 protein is CASSLARMADTQYF. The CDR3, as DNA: TGTGCCAGCAGCTTAGCTAGGATGGCAGATACGCAGTATTTT. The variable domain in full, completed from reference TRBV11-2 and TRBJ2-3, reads EAGVAQSPRYKIIEKRQSVAFWCNPISGHATLYWYQQILGQGPKLLIQFQNNGVVDDSQLPKDRFSAERLKGVDSTLKIQPAKLEDSAVYLCASSLARMADTQYFGPGTRLTVL.

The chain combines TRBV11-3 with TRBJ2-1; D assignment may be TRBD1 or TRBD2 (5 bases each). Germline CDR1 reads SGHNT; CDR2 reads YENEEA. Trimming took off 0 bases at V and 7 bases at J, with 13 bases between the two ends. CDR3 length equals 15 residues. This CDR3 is CASSLEEAGWNEQFF. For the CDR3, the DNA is TGTGCCAGCAGCTTAGAGGAGGCAGGGTGGAATGAGCAGTTCTTC.

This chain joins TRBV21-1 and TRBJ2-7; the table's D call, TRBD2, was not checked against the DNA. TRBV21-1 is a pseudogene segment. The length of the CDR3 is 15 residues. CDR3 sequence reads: CASSKGSGLYYEQYF. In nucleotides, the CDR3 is TGTGCCAGCAGCAAAGGTTCAGGACTTTACTACGAGCAGTACTTC.

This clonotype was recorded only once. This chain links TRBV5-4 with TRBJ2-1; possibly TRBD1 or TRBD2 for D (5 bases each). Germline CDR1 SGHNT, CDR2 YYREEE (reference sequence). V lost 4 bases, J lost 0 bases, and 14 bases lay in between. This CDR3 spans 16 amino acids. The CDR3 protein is CASSHRDGSSYNEQFF. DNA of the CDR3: TGTGCCAGCAGCCACCGGGACGGATCCTCCTACAATGAGCAGTTCTTC.

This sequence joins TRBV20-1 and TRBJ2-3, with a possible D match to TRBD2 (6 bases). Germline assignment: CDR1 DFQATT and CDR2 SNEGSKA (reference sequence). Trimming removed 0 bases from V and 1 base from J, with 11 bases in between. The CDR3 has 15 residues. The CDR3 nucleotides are TGCAGTGCTAGAGAGTCCTCTAGCGGCACAGATACGCAGTATTTT. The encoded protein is CSARESSSGTDTQYF.

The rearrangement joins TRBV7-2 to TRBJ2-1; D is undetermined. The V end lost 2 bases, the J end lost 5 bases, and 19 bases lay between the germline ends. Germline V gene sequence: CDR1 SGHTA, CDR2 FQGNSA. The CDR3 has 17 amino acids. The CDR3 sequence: CASSLYRPSVGNNEQFF. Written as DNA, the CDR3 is TGTGCCAGCAGCTTATATAGACCCAGCGTTGGTAACAATGAGCAGTTCTTC.

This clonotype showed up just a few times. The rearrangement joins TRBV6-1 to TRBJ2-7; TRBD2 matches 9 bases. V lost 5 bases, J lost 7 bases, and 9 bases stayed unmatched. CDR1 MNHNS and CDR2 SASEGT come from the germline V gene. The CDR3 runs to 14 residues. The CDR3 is CASSLAGTSREQYF. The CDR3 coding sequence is TGTGCCAGCAGTCTAGCGGGAACCTCTAGAGAGCAGTACTTC.

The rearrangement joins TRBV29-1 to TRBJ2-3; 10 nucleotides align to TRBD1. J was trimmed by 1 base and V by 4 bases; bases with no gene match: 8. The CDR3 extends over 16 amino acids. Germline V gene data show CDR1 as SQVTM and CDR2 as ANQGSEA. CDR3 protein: CSVAPDDRGRTDTQYF. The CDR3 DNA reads TGCAGCGTTGCCCCTGATGACAGGGGGCGCACAGATACGCAGTATTTT.

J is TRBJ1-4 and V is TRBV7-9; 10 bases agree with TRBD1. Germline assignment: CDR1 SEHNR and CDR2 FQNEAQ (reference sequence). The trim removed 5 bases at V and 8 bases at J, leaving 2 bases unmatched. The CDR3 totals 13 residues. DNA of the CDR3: TGTGCCAGCAGCCGGGGACAGGGGGAAAAACTGTTTTTT. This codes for CASSRGQGEKLFF.

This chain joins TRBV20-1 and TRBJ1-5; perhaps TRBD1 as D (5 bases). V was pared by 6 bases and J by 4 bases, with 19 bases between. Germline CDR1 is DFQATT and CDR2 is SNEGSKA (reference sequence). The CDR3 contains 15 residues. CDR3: CSARPAGEGNQPQHF. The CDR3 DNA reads TGCAGTGCGAGACCCGCGGGGGAAGGGAATCAGCCCCAGCATTTT.

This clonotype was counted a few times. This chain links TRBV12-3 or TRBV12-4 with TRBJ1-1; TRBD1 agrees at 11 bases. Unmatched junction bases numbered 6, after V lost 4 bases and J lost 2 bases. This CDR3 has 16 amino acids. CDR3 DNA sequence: TGTGCCAGCAGTTCGGGACAGGGGGTTTCCAACACTGAAGCTTTCTTT. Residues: CASSSGQGVSNTEAFF.

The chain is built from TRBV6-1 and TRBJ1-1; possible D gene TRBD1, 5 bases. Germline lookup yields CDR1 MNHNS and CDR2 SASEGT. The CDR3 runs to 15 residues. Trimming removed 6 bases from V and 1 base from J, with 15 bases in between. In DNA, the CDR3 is TGTGCCAGCAGGGGGGGGGAGCAGGGGAACACTGAAGCTTTCTTT. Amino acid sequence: CASRGGEQGNTEAFF.